The T cell receptor beta chain described here comes from a study of blood T cell repertoires in COVID-19. The wider study: Cohort 3 recovery required two negative PCRs, clearance, or symptom resolution.

Per the germline V gene, CDR1 is SNHLY and CDR2 is FYNNEI. The ends were cut back, 7 bases at V and 5 bases at J, with 17 bases in the middle. The CDR3 spans 15 residues. The method was immunoSEQ multiplex PCR; TCRdb's version includes in-frame clones alone and lacks a portion of them. The sample carries over 110,000 clones, 84% recorded once. This TCR derives from a man aged 45 to 65 in a cohort exposed to, infected with or recovered from COVID-19 (not recorded which). The chain has TRBV2 and TRBJ1-4; D unresolved. The sample taken for sequencing was PBMCs or T cells enriched from blood (not recorded which). CDR3 DNA sequence: TGTGCCAGCAAACCTTCCGGGAAGAAAAATGAAAAACTGTTTTTT. Translation gives CASKPSGKKNEKLFF.